This TCR beta chain was captured in a study of cytomegalovirus exposure and HLA in healthy donors. Germline lookup yields CDR1 MDHEN and CDR2 SYDVKM. CDR3 length: 13 amino acids. V was clipped by 6 bases and J by 5 bases; unmatched bases: 5. Broader study findings: The study carried out a later analysis of TCR beta sequences. It associated roughly 17,000 of them with specific HLA alleles at a false discovery rate of 0.05. In an earlier analysis, productive rearrangement rates for most beta V segments clustered near 87% or 30%. V- and J-gene trimming in TCR beta was tied to a missense DCLRE1C variant by an analysis performed later. The study listed approximately 160 cytomegalovirus-associated TCR beta chains.

The primer mix had 60 Vbeta and 13 Jbeta primers. The method was immunoSEQ multiplex PCR; TCRdb's version includes in-frame clones alone and lacks a portion of them. This sample has about 120,000 clones, with around two thirds found just once. With regard to this clone: Its antigen is still unknown.

This TCR was recovered from a human donor in good health. The chain joins TRBV28 to TRBJ1-1; TRBD1 matches at 8 bases. Material: PBMCs. The CDR3 loop reads CASRTGVTTEAFF. CDR3 sequence (DNA): TGTGCCAGCAGGACAGGGGTAACGACTGAAGCTTTCTTT.